This T cell receptor beta chain was profiled in a study of T cell changes during pregnancy in multiple sclerosis (dated by TCRdb to the late 2010s). About the study as a whole: The study examined how the T cell repertoire changed over the course of pregnancy in women with multiple sclerosis.

The library was generated by the immunoSEQ multiplex PCR assay. TCRdb's version of the immuneACCESS table is confined to in-frame rearrangements and falls short of the full clone set. An unresolved V gene accounts for under half of the shortfall where checked; the remainder is of unknown origin. Present in this sample are about 57,000 clones, 85% to 95% of which were seen just once. The ten most abundant clones make up roughly 0.37% of the sample. Per the germline V gene, MGHRA is the CDR1 and YSYEKL is the CDR2. Trimmed from V: 4 bases; trimmed from J: 0 bases; junction bases lacking a gene match: 5. The CDR3 goes from the cysteine to the phenylalanine over 18 residues. Solely the CDR3 DNA is kept, with 54 bases framed from the first base. As for this clone: No cognate antigen has been identified for it. The sample holds no much larger clone one base away, and base qualities are not on file.

The specimen comprised CD4+ T cells from peripheral blood mononuclear cells, sampled before pregnancy. The rearranged segments are TRBV4-1 and TRBJ2-2, with 13 bases matching TRBD2. This receptor was obtained from a female donor with multiple sclerosis, enrolled in a pregnancy study. CDR3 loop: CASSPGLAGRANTGELFF. The DNA reads as follows: TGCGCCAGCAGCCCGGGACTAGCGGGAAGAGCGAACACCGGGGAGCTGTTTTTT.